The T cell receptor (beta chain) described here comes from a study of OX40 agonist ivuxolimab in advanced cancers. Study context: Treatment of patients was with ivuxolimab, an agonistic anti-OX40 (CD134) antibody.

Generated by immunoSEQ multiplex PCR, the TCRdb table keeps only in-frame clones and is missing some. The repertoire includes under 85,000 clones, roughly nine tenths of them detected once, and roughly 8% sits in the top ten. The germline gives CDR1 SGHTA, CDR2 FQGTGA. The CDR3 runs to 13 residues. Trimming pared 3 bases from V and 10 bases from J, leaving 15 bases between. This receptor was taken from an adult with an advanced solid tumor such as melanoma, head and neck, liver or kidney cancer. The chain recombines TRBV7-3 with TRBJ1-1; no reliable D call. Sequenced material: CD4+ or CD8+ T cells sorted from blood, taken in a trial of the OX40 agonist ivuxolimab. The CDR3 region is CASSFERGSGAFF. Written as DNA, the CDR3 is TGTGCCAGCAGCTTTGAGCGAGGGAGCGGAGCTTTCTTT.